This is a list of T cell receptor beta chains from one sample in a study of blood T cell repertoires in COVID-19. TCRdb's table, derived via immunoSEQ multiplex PCR, lists solely in-frame clones and lacks some. This table holds 150,000 to 170,000 clones, over 60% found once. The sample consisted of peripheral blood. The receptors were sampled from a man of 80 years or more with acute or convalescent COVID-19. Both conserved end residues are part of each CDR3. A D gene is named only where the DNA matches it firmly. The size entry is marked missing in some rows and otherwise reads once, few, many or a size class.

TRBV6-5,NA,TRBJ1-1,TRBD1,TGTGCCAGCAGCGACGGGACAGGGGGTAACACTGAAGCTTTCTTT,CASSDGTGGNTEAFF
TRBV7-8,NA,TRBJ2-7,TRBD1,TGTGCCAGCAGCTTACTCATAGTGGGGACAGGAGCCTACGAGCAGTACTTC,CASSLLIVGTGAYEQYF
TRBV19,NA,TRBJ1-4,TRBD1,TGTGCCAGTGGGGACAGACCTAATGAAAAACTGTTTTTT,CASGDRPNEKLFF
TRBV19,NA,TRBJ1-5,NA,TGTGCCAGTAGTACGACGGGGGGTGGGAATCAGCCCCAGCATTTT,CASSTTGGGNQPQHF
TRBV19,NA,TRBJ1-3,NA,TGTGCCAGTAGTACCCCAAAGGGGGCTGGAAACACCATATATTTT,CASSTPKGAGNTIYF
TRBV5-1,NA,TRBJ2-5,TRBD1,TGCGCCAGCAGCCAACAGGGGGCCAGGAGCCAAGAGACCCAGTACTTC,CASSQQGARSQETQYF
TRBV7-2,NA,TRBJ2-1,TRBD2,TGTGCCAGCAGCTTAGTTAGCGGGGCCTACAATGAGCAGTTCTTC,CASSLVSGAYNEQFF
TRBV9,few,TRBJ1-1,NA,TGTGCCAGCAGTAAGACAGGGAACACTGAAGCTTTCTTT,CASSKTGNTEAFF
TRBV5-1,NA,TRBJ2-5,TRBD1,TGCGCCAGCAGCTTGGGGACAGGGGCAGAGACCCAGTACTTC,CASSLGTGAETQYF
TRBV3-1/TRBV3-2,few,TRBJ2-7,NA,TGTGCCAGCAGCCAAGAAATTTCTCCTTCCTACGAGCAGTACTTC,CASSQEISPSYEQYF
TRBV9,once,TRBJ1-1,NA,TGTGCCAGCAGCCCCCGGGGATTCACTGAAGCTTTCTTT,CASSPRGFTEAFF
TRBV30,NA,TRBJ2-2,TRBD2,TGTGCCTGGAGTCTGGGACTAGCGGCGAACACCGGGGAGCTGTTTTTT,CAWSLGLAANTGELFF
TRBV5-5,NA,TRBJ2-5,NA,TGTGCCAGCAGCTTCCCCAGCCAAGAGACCCAGTACTTC,CASSFPSQETQYF
TRBV19,NA,TRBJ1-1,TRBD1,TGTGCCAGTAGCGGGACAGGGCACACTGAAGCTTTCTTT,CASSGTGHTEAFF
TRBV30,NA,TRBJ2-2,NA,TGTGCCTGGGGGGGTACAGGCCAAGGGAGGACCGGGGAGCTGTTTTTT,CAWGGTGQGRTGELFF
TRBV5-4,NA,TRBJ1-2,TRBD1,TGTGCCAGCAGCTCCTCGACAGGGTATGGCTACACCTTC,CASSSSTGYGYTF
TRBV6-4,NA,TRBJ1-4,TRBD1,TGTGCCACCAGGGGCAGGGGGCCTTTAGGGACTAATGAAAAACTGTTTTTT,CATRGRGPLGTNEKLFF
TRBV5-1,NA,TRBJ1-6,NA,TGCGCCAGCAGCTTGCGCGGTTATAATTCACCCCTCCACTTT,CASSLRGYNSPLHF
TRBV5-4,NA,TRBJ2-5,TRBD1,TGTGCCAGCAGCTTGGGGGGACAGGGGGCTCGTGAGACCCAGTACTTC,CASSLGGQGARETQYF
TRBV29-1,NA,TRBJ2-1,NA,TGCAGCGTTGGCCAGGGGGGATACAATGAGCAGTTCTTC,CSVGQGGYNEQFF
TRBV10-3,NA,TRBJ1-2,NA,TGTGCCATCAGTGAGTCAGTTCTGGAGACTCATGGCTACACCTTC,CAISESVLETHGYTF
TRBV18,NA,TRBJ1-4,NA,TGTGCCAGCTCACCAGGAGGGACGGGTGATGAAAAACTGTTTTTT,CASSPGGTGDEKLFF
TRBV19,NA,TRBJ1-6,TRBD1,TGTGCCAGTAGTATCGGACAGGGCATCTATAATTCACCCCTCCACTTT,CASSIGQGIYNSPLHF
TRBV7-9,once,TRBJ2-1,TRBD2,TGTGCCAGCAGCCCCAATCTGGCGGGGGGTGAGCAGTTCTTC,CASSPNLAGGEQFF
TRBV4-1,NA,TRBJ2-2,NA,TGCGCCAGCAGCCGACTAGTAAGGGAGGCCGGGGAGCTGTTTTTT,CASSRLVREAGELFF
TRBV5-1,NA,TRBJ2-3,NA,TGCGCCAGCAGCATGTGGAGGGGGGGCCGGGATACGCAGTATTTT,CASSMWRGGRDTQYF
TRBV4-1,NA,TRBJ2-1,TRBD1,TGCGCCAGCAGCCAGGAGCCGGGACAGGGGACGTACAATGAGCAGTTCTTC,CASSQEPGQGTYNEQFF
TRBV15,NA,TRBJ2-5,NA,TGTGCCACCAGCAGAGTTTCGGAGACCCAGTACTTC,CATSRVSETQYF
TRBV5-1,NA,TRBJ2-2,TRBD1,TGCGCCAGCAGCTTGGATCAGGGGGCGCCGAGTGGGGAGCTGTTTTTT,CASSLDQGAPSGELFF
TRBV18,few,TRBJ1-5,NA,TGTGCCAGCTCACCAGGGCAGGGCGGTCAGCCCCAGCATTTT,CASSPGQGGQPQHF
TRBV7-9,many,TRBJ1-1,TRBD1,TGTGCCAGCAGTCCCGTCAGGGGGCGGAGGAACACTGAAGCTTTCTTT,CASSPVRGRRNTEAFF
TRBV7-7,NA,TRBJ2-5,NA,TGTGCTAGCAGCCCGTCGCCTAGCCCTCGCCAAGAGACCCAGTACTTC,CASSPSPSPRQETQYF
TRBV5-1,NA,TRBJ2-7,TRBD1,TGCGCCAGCAGCGCCGGGACAGGGCACACCTACGAGCAGTACTTC,CASSAGTGHTYEQYF
TRBV19,NA,TRBJ2-5,TRBD2,TGTGCCAGTACAGGGACTAGCGGCGGGGAGACCCAGTACTTC,CASTGTSGGETQYF
TRBV2,NA,TRBJ2-4,NA,TGTGCCAGCATGGGGGACTCCGCAATTCAGTACTTC,CASMGDSAIQYF
TRBV11-3,NA,TRBJ2-1,TRBD2,TGTGCCAGCAGCTCTCGGGGGGGCTCCTACAATGAGCAGTTCTTC,CASSSRGGSYNEQFF
TRBV30,few,TRBJ2-1,NA,TGTGCCTGGAGAGAACCCGGGGGTATAAATGAGCAGTTCTTC,CAWREPGGINEQFF
TRBV5-1,NA,TRBJ2-5,NA,TGCGCCAGCAGCTTGTGGCGGCAAGAGACCCAGTACTTC,CASSLWRQETQYF
TRBV30,NA,TRBJ2-7,NA,TGTGCCTGGAGTGTGTGGCTCTCCTACGAGCAGTACTTC,CAWSVWLSYEQYF
TRBV2,NA,TRBJ1-2,NA,TGTGCCAGCCAGAGCGTTGATGGCTATGGCTACACCTTC,CASQSVDGYGYTF
TRBV6-1,NA,TRBJ1-2,NA,TGTGCCAGCAGTGATACTCAAACCCCGAATCCGTGGGGCTACACCTTC,CASSDTQTPNPWGYTF
TRBV24-1,once,TRBJ1-1,TRBD1,TGTGCCACCAGTTCCTGGACAGGGACTGAAGCTTTCTTT,CATSSWTGTEAFF
TRBV7-8,NA,TRBJ1-2,TRBD1,TGTGCCAGCAGCCGAGGGGGCGGACAGAGCTATGGCTACACCTTC,CASSRGGGQSYGYTF
TRBV11-1,NA,TRBJ2-1,TRBD1,TGTGCCAGCAGATCAACAGGGGGCAGTGAGCAGTTCTTC,CASRSTGGSEQFF
TRBV5-1,NA,TRBJ2-5,NA,TGCGCCAGCAGCTTGGACCCTTGGCGGGGGCGTCAAGAGACCCAGTACTTC,CASSLDPWRGRQETQYF
TRBV18,NA,TRBJ2-7,NA,TGTGCCAGCTCACCTGGGGGACAAACCTACGAGCAGTACTTC,CASSPGGQTYEQYF
TRBV6-5,NA,TRBJ1-2,NA,TGTGCCAGCAGTATTTCACAGGGCCCCTATGGCTACACCTTC,CASSISQGPYGYTF
TRBV10-3,NA,TRBJ2-1,TRBD1,TGTGCCATCAGGCCGGGACAGGCCTACAATGAGCAGTTCTTC,CAIRPGQAYNEQFF
TRBV19,NA,TRBJ2-2,NA,TGTGCCAGTAACTCAGGGGCGTACACCGGGGAGCTGTTTTTT,CASNSGAYTGELFF
TRBV9,NA,TRBJ2-5,NA,TGTGCCAGCAGCGTAGGAGGTAGCGTCGGGGAGACCCAGTACTTC,CASSVGGSVGETQYF
TRBV7-2,NA,TRBJ2-1,NA,TGTGCCAGCAGCAAGGAGGGGAGGTACAATGAGCAGTTCTTC,CASSKEGRYNEQFF
TRBV6-5,NA,TRBJ1-1,TRBD1,TGTGCCACCGGACAGGGGGCTTTGTTGAACACTGAAGCTTTCTTT,CATGQGALLNTEAFF
TRBV28,NA,TRBJ1-2,NA,TGTGCCAGCAGTTCGGGGGGGGCTAACTATGGCTACACCTTC,CASSSGGANYGYTF
TRBV5-1,NA,TRBJ2-3,TRBD2,TGCGCCAGCAGCGAAGGGACTAGCGGGCGCACAGATACGCAGTATTTT,CASSEGTSGRTDTQYF
TRBV5-1,NA,TRBJ1-1,NA,TGCGCCAGCAGCGCGGGAGGTGGGAGGGCCACTGAAGCTTTCTTT,CASSAGGGRATEAFF